The clone carrying this TCR beta chain was seen only a few times. No antigen is known for it. TCRdb analysed the 5' RACE reads with MiXCR anew, one entry per CDR3 protein. The data contain under 300,000 distinct CDR3 sequences, 10% to 15% of them seen just once; the ten biggest clones take up about 0.51%. The source of the sample is a study of T cells after yellow fever vaccination. Whole-study results and caveats: High-abundance clonotypes from the bulk population could contaminate FACS-sorted repertoires.

Trimming took off 0 bases at V and 1 base at J, with 7 bases between the two ends. The germline V gene encodes CDR1 SGDLS and CDR2 YYNGEE. The CDR3 is 14 residues long. The material sequenced was CD4+ T cells sorted from PBMCs, taken 45 days after the yellow fever booster vaccination. The chain is built from TRBV9 and TRBJ2-5; no clear D. The clonotype originates from a man aged 30-40 years who received the YFV17D yellow fever vaccine. The CDR3 DNA sequence: TGTGCCAGCAGCGTAGGTAGCAGCCAAGAGACCCAGTACTTC. Translated: CASSVGSSQETQYF.